The TCR beta chain under discussion was sequenced for a study of T cell repertoires in cytomegalovirus infection. In the study overall: Recently described HLA-C-restricted plus well-studied HLA-B-restricted CMV epitopes were used. CMV infection and matching HLA type were both indicated by public TCR beta signatures.

CDR1 SGHRS and CDR2 YFSETQ come from the germline V gene. The CDR3 has 16 residues. Trimming left V 4 bases short and J 0 bases short, with 17 bases between. This clonotype was observed a handful of times. As yet, its antigen is unknown. From the reads, TCRdb called clonotypes with MiXCR, one entry per CDR3 protein. Altogether around 360,000 distinct CDR3 sequences are present, about 35% being singletons, with the ten largest covering approximately 12%. Regarding the study as a whole: What dominated the ex vivo response were HLA-C-restricted CMV-specific TCR beta clonotypes. Carriers of CMV and the relevant HLA type were discriminated by public TCR beta frequency.

The receptor's source is a human donor in good health (CMV status not recorded). Some clones in this sample may be carry-over from other donors' samples. The chain uses TRBV5-1 and TRBJ2-7; the D gene is possibly TRBD1 (6 bases). Sequenced here: cultured PBMCs, sampled from culture after CMV antigen stimulation. Written as DNA, the CDR3 is TGCGCCAGCAGCCTATCAGGGGCGATGAGCTCCTACGAGCAGTACTTC. Its translation: CASSLSGAMSSYEQYF.